The count of the clone carrying this T cell receptor beta chain is one. Its antigen is still unknown. The sample comes from a study of siplizumab effects on memory and regulatory T cells. Findings and limits, study-wide: Most proliferating CD4+ or CD8+ clones, roughly 75-97%, had no naive or memory assignment. Sequences below about 10^-5 frequency were poorly captured. As a result, only a minor fraction of alloreactive clones mapped to unstimulated subsets.

The germline gives CDR1 SGHDT, CDR2 YYEEEE. Trimming cost V 4 bases and J 5 bases; bases outside gene matches: 2. The CDR3 length is 13 residues. Sequencing was performed with immunoSEQ multiplex PCR; in TCRdb, only in-frame clones are kept and a portion is missing. This table holds tens of thousands of clones, approximately 93% found once. This clonotype was sampled from a human donor in good health. The chain recombines TRBV5-6 with TRBJ1-5; 8 nucleotides agree with TRBD1. The sample consisted of CD8+ T cells sorted from blood. CDR3 region: CASSLGQDQPQHF. The CDR3 DNA follows: TGTGCCAGCAGCCTGGGACAGGATCAGCCCCAGCATTTT.